The rows below give T cell receptor beta chains drawn from one sample of a study of response to subunit inactivated influenza vaccine. In TCRdb, the RT-PCR reads were re-called with MiXCR into one record per CDR3 protein. The table records 400,000 to 550,000 distinct CDR3 sequences, roughly 23% of them present only once. The sequencing used CD4+ T cells sorted from PBMCs, collected 5 days after vaccination. Receptor source: a man over 45 who received an inactivated influenza vaccine. The CDR3 runs from the conserved cysteine through the conserved F or W. D genes are given only for firm matches. A row's size may be missing; if present it is once, few, many or a size class.

D gene	V gene	J gene	clone size	CDR3 DNA	CDR3 protein
NA	TRBV29-1	TRBJ2-7	many	TGCAGCGTCGTTAGGTTGGGTCAACCTTCTTACGAGCAGTACTTC	CSVVRLGQPSYEQYF
NA	TRBV4-2	TRBJ2-5	few	TGTGCCAGCAGCCAGGCCGAGGGCGAGACCCAGTACTTC	CASSQAEGETQYF
NA	TRBV12-3/TRBV12-4	TRBJ2-6	few	TGTGCCAGCAGGTCTACAGGAAACTCTGGGGCCAACGTCCTGACTTTC	CASRSTGNSGANVLTF
NA	TRBV10-3	TRBJ2-2	few	TGTGCCATCAGTGAGAGCCGGGCGAACACCGGGGAGCTGTTTTTT	CAISESRANTGELFF
TRBD1	TRBV19	TRBJ2-3	NA	TGTGCCAGTAGTTACAGGGGGCGCACAGATACGCAGTATTTT	CASSYRGRTDTQYF
NA	TRBV29-1	TRBJ2-3	few	TGCAGCGTTGCGGCTAGTCGACAAACAGATACGCAGTATTTT	CSVAASRQTDTQYF
NA	TRBV20-1	TRBJ2-5	NA	TGCAGTGCTAGAGGTCAGGGCCCCAAGGAGACCCAGTACTTC	CSARGQGPKETQYF
NA	TRBV7-2	TRBJ2-3	few	TGTGCCAGCAGCTTAGCCGAGGGGACCGATACGCAGTATTTT	CASSLAEGTDTQYF
TRBD1	TRBV12-3/TRBV12-4	TRBJ2-7	few	TGTGCCAGCAGTCCACTGACAGGGGGGAGAAAGTACTTC	CASSPLTGGRKYF
TRBD2	TRBV7-2	TRBJ2-3	NA	TGTGCCAGCAGCTTAGTCTTGGCTAGCGGGAGAGATACGCAGTATTTT	CASSLVLASGRDTQYF
NA	TRBV10-3	TRBJ1-1	few	TGTGCCATCAGTGGACCCAGAGGGGTGGACACTGAAGCTTTCTTT	CAISGPRGVDTEAFF
NA	TRBV6-2/TRBV6-3	TRBJ1-5	few	TGTGCCAGCAGTTACATGGGGCCCCAGCATTTT	CASSYMGPQHF
NA	TRBV24-1	TRBJ2-7	NA	TGTGCCACCAGTGATTCAGGGGAGGTCTACGAGCAGTACTTC	CATSDSGEVYEQYF
NA	TRBV29-1	TRBJ2-2	NA	TGCAGCGTTGAAGGCGACAGCGCCTCGAACACCGGGGAGCTGTTTTTT	CSVEGDSASNTGELFF
NA	TRBV5-5	TRBJ2-5	few	TGTGCCAGCAGCCTCCATCGACAGAGCCAAGAGACCCAGTACTTC	CASSLHRQSQETQYF
TRBD2	TRBV7-9	TRBJ2-1	few	TGTGCCAGCAGCTTAGGAAGGTCTAGCGGAAACTACAATGAGCAGTTCTTC	CASSLGRSSGNYNEQFF
TRBD1	TRBV11-1	TRBJ2-7	NA	TGTGCCAGCAGCTTACTTAGGCTGGGACAGGGTCCCCTCTACGAGCAGTACTTC	CASSLLRLGQGPLYEQYF
NA	TRBV4-1	TRBJ1-6	NA	TGCGCCAGCAGCCCCGGGACGGGTCCCTCACCCCTCCACTTT	CASSPGTGPSPLHF
TRBD2	TRBV20-1	TRBJ2-1	few	TGCAGTGCGGAGAACCCGGGACTAGAAATCAATGAGCAGTTCTTC	CSAENPGLEINEQFF
TRBD1	TRBV11-2	TRBJ2-1	many	TGTGCCAGCAGCCCCGGGACAGGGTATCGCAATGAGCAGTTCTTC	CASSPGTGYRNEQFF
TRBD2	TRBV20-1	TRBJ2-7	few	TGCAGTGCTAGTCCCCCGGGGGGGTACTACGAGCAGTACTTC	CSASPPGGYYEQYF
NA	TRBV28	TRBJ1-2	few	TGTGCCAGCAGTCTCGGGGGGCTGGGCGGCTACACCTTC	CASSLGGLGGYTF
TRBD2	TRBV18	TRBJ2-7	many	TGTGCCAGCTCACCCGTTTCAGCGGGGGCCGAGCAGTACTTC	CASSPVSAGAEQYF
TRBD1	TRBV6-2/TRBV6-3	TRBJ2-2	once	TGTGCCAGCAGTTACGGACAGGGAGTCGGGGAGCTGTTTTTT	CASSYGQGVGELFF
TRBD2	TRBV7-2	TRBJ2-1	few	TGTGCCAGCAGACTCGCTAGCGGGAGGTACAATGAGCAGTTCTTC	CASRLASGRYNEQFF
NA	TRBV18	TRBJ2-7	few	TGTGCCAGCTCACCACCGGGCACCTCCTACGAGCAGTACTTC	CASSPPGTSYEQYF
NA	TRBV5-1	TRBJ2-2	NA	TGCGCCAGCAGCATACGGGACCGAGGGACCGGGGAGCTGTTTTTT	CASSIRDRGTGELFF
NA	TRBV7-9	TRBJ2-7	NA	TGTGCCAGCAGCTCCAAAAAGGGAACCAGCTCCTACGAGCAGTACTTC	CASSSKKGTSSYEQYF
NA	TRBV10-3	TRBJ1-2	once	TGTGCCATCAGTGGTCAAGAGAATAACTATGGCTACACCTTC	CAISGQENNYGYTF
NA	TRBV28	TRBJ2-1	NA	TGTGCCAGCAGTGTATATTTCAATGAGCAGTTCTTC	CASSVYFNEQFF
NA	TRBV25-1	TRBJ2-1	NA	TGTGCCAGCAGTGTGGGACACCGGGGTGAGCAGTTCTTC	CASSVGHRGEQFF
TRBD1	TRBV7-2	TRBJ1-2	NA	TGTGCCAGCAGCTTAGCTATGGGACAGAGGAATGGCTACACCTTC	CASSLAMGQRNGYTF
NA	TRBV4-3	TRBJ2-3	few	TGCGCCAGCAGCGGGACGGCGATAAACACAGATACGCAGTATTTT	CASSGTAINTDTQYF
TRBD2	TRBV4-3	TRBJ2-1	NA	TGCGCCAGCAGCCAAGCTAGACTAGCGGGGGGGCCTGGTGAGCAGTTCTTC	CASSQARLAGGPGEQFF
TRBD1	TRBV24-1	TRBJ2-1	few	TGTGCCACCAGTGACCAGGACAGGGCGCCCTACAATGAGCAGTTCTTC	CATSDQDRAPYNEQFF
TRBD2	TRBV12-3/TRBV12-4	TRBJ2-7	few	TGTGCCAGCAGCATCGGACTAGCGCGAGAGCAGTACTTC	CASSIGLAREQYF
TRBD1	TRBV27	TRBJ1-2	few	TGTGCCAGCAGTCCCACAGGGGGCGGGGGCAGAGCTGGCTACACCTTC	CASSPTGGGGRAGYTF
NA	TRBV3-1	TRBJ2-7	once	TGTGCCAGCAGCCAAGTCCAATACGAGCAGTACTTC	CASSQVQYEQYF
TRBD2	TRBV5-5	TRBJ2-7	NA	TGTGCCAGCAGCGGTTTGGGAGCGGGAGGTTGGTACGAGCAGTACTTC	CASSGLGAGGWYEQYF
NA	TRBV29-1	TRBJ1-2	NA	TGCAGCGTTGTAACAGCGGCTAACTATGGCTACACCTTC	CSVVTAANYGYTF
TRBD1	TRBV30	TRBJ2-7	NA	TGTGCCTGGAGTCGACAGGGCCACGAGCAGTACTTC	CAWSRQGHEQYF
NA	TRBV25-1	TRBJ2-2	NA	TGTGCCAGCAGTGACGGGCTCATGAGGACCGGGGAGCTGTTTTTT	CASSDGLMRTGELFF
TRBD2	TRBV20-1	TRBJ2-7	NA	TGCAGGGGGGTAGCGGGACCGTACGAGCAGTACTTC	CRGVAGPYEQYF
TRBD2	TRBV10-3	TRBJ2-3	NA	TGTGCCATCAGTTCGGGGGGGGCCCCCACAGATACGCAGTATTTT	CAISSGGAPTDTQYF
TRBD2	TRBV12-3/TRBV12-4	TRBJ2-3	NA	TGTGCCAGCAGTTTACGGCCTAGCGGGAGCACAGATACGCAGTATTTT	CASSLRPSGSTDTQYF
TRBD2	TRBV5-1	TRBJ2-7	NA	TGCGCCAGCAGCTCGGGAGGTAGCGGGGAGAACGAGCAGTACTTC	CASSSGGSGENEQYF
NA	TRBV5-1	TRBJ2-7	few	TGCGCCAGCAGCTTGTGGGACGGTTCCTACGAGCAGTACTTC	CASSLWDGSYEQYF
NA	TRBV7-2	TRBJ2-2	NA	TGTGCCAGCAGCACCAGGGTGGGACCCGGGGAGCTGTTTTTT	CASSTRVGPGELFF
NA	TRBV19	TRBJ2-5	few	TGTGCCAGTAGTATACTAGTCCAAGAGACCCAGTACTTC	CASSILVQETQYF
NA	TRBV5-1	TRBJ2-7	NA	TGCGCCAGCAGCTATACGGACAGATCCGAGCAGTACTTC	CASSYTDRSEQYF
NA	TRBV27	TRBJ2-2	few	TGTGCCAGCAGCACTGGGGGGGAGCTGTTTTTT	CASSTGGELFF
NA	TRBV6-5	TRBJ2-2	NA	TGTGCCAGCAGTTACGGACAGACGAACACCGGGGAGCTGTTTTTT	CASSYGQTNTGELFF
TRBD1	TRBV20-1	TRBJ1-1	NA	TGCAGTGCTAGATTGGACAGGGGGTATCGGACCACTGAAGCTTTCTTT	CSARLDRGYRTTEAFF
NA	TRBV20-1	TRBJ1-2	NA	TGCAGCATCGCACGGGGGCGGGATGGCTACACCTTC	CSIARGRDGYTF
NA	TRBV5-1	TRBJ2-2	NA	TGCGCCAGCAGCTTGAATCCAGGCACCGGGGAGCTGTTTTTT	CASSLNPGTGELFF
NA	TRBV5-1	TRBJ1-4	NA	TGCGCCAGCAGCTTGGACTCGAGAAAGCTGTTTTTT	CASSLDSRKLFF
NA	TRBV9	TRBJ2-1	NA	TGTGCCAGCGACCCAGCCGGGGGACGCTCCTACAATGAGCAGTTCTTC	CASDPAGGRSYNEQFF
TRBD1	TRBV20-1	TRBJ2-7	NA	TGCAGTGCTAGAGTAATTGGGGCAGGGGGTATCTACGAGCAGTACTTC	CSARVIGAGGIYEQYF
NA	TRBV3-1	TRBJ1-1	few	TGTGCCAGCAGCCGCGGTATCGACACTGAAGCTTTCTTT	CASSRGIDTEAFF